This is a list of T cell receptor beta chains from one sample in a study of blood T cell repertoires in COVID-19. Produced via immunoSEQ multiplex PCR; TCRdb's table is partial and in-frame only. Of a few hundred thousand clones detected, more than 85% appear once; the ten largest clones hold 3.6%. Sequences were obtained from peripheral blood. All receptors derive from a man aged 18 to 30 with active or convalescent COVID-19. CDR3s include the opening cysteine and the closing phenylalanine or tryptophan. The D gene is left open where the match is weak. Some rows have no size entry. The others give once, few or many, or a class for an expanded clone.

V	D	J	size	DNA	CDR3
TRBV5-4	NA	TRBJ1-4	many	TGTGCCAGCAGCTCCCGACCGGGAGCAAGTAATGAAAAACTGTTTTTT	CASSSRPGASNEKLFF
TRBV7-2	TRBD2	TRBJ2-1	NA	TGTGCCAGCGCCACGGGAGGCCTCGTTAGGGAGCAGTTCTTC	CASATGGLVREQFF
TRBV25-1	TRBD1	TRBJ1-2	NA	TGTGCCAGCAGTGAATTGGGGGACAGAGTAGTCTTC	CASSELGDRVVF
TRBV12-3/TRBV12-4	NA	TRBJ1-2	NA	TGTGCCAGCAGTCCGCACAGGGTGTATGGCTACACCTTC	CASSPHRVYGYTF
TRBV6-2/TRBV6-3	TRBD1	TRBJ1-1	NA	TGTGCCAGCAGTTACTCGAGGACAGGGCTGGCTGAAGCTTTCTTT	CASSYSRTGLAEAFF
TRBV15	NA	TRBJ2-3	NA	TGTGCCACCAGCTGGGCCTGGCGGGGCACAGATACGCAGTATTTT	CATSWAWRGTDTQYF
TRBV3-1/TRBV3-2	NA	TRBJ2-5	NA	TGTGCCAGCAGCCCAGACCCCAGGGGTAGTAGGGAGACCCAGTACTTC	CASSPDPRGSRETQYF
TRBV11-2	NA	TRBJ2-7	few	TGTGCCAGCAGCTTAGCGTACGAGCAGTACTTC	CASSLAYEQYF
TRBV10-2	TRBD1	TRBJ1-1	NA	TGCGCCAGCAGTGAGCCCGGGACAGGGGGCGCAGCTTTCTTT	CASSEPGTGGAAFF
TRBV6-5	NA	TRBJ2-3	NA	TGTGCCAGCAGTTACAGTCCTAGCGAGATCACAGATACGCAGTATTTT	CASSYSPSEITDTQYF
TRBV30	NA	TRBJ2-7	NA	TGTGCCTTGGCTATTGCAGGGAACCCCTACGAGCAGTACTTC	CALAIAGNPYEQYF
TRBV7-9	NA	TRBJ1-5	NA	TGTGCCAGCAGCTTGATTCAGGGCAGCAATCAGCCCCAGCATTTT	CASSLIQGSNQPQHF
TRBV7-2	TRBD2	TRBJ2-7	few	TGTGCCAGCAGACTGGGACTATCCCACGAGCAGTACTTC	CASRLGLSHEQYF
TRBV2	TRBD2	TRBJ2-5	NA	TGTGCCAGCAGCGCAGAACTAGCGGCGGGGGAAAAGACCCAGTACTTC	CASSAELAAGEKTQYF
TRBV4-3	NA	TRBJ1-1	NA	TGCGCCAGCAGCCAGGTTGACAGAAACACTGAAGCTTTCTTT	CASSQVDRNTEAFF
TRBV6-2/TRBV6-3	TRBD2	TRBJ2-1	NA	TGTGCCAGCAGTAAAACTAGCGGGAGGTATAATGAGCAGTTCTTC	CASSKTSGRYNEQFF
TRBV19	TRBD1	TRBJ2-3	NA	TGTGCCAGTAGTATCGTGGGGACAGGCGCAGATACGCAGTATTTT	CASSIVGTGADTQYF
TRBV5-4	TRBD1	TRBJ2-7	NA	TGTGCCAGCAGCCTAGTAGGACAGGGCGAAAAAGAGCAGTACTTC	CASSLVGQGEKEQYF
TRBV5-1	NA	TRBJ1-6	NA	TGCGCCAGCAGCTGGGTGACAGGTGATTCACCCCTCCACTTT	CASSWVTGDSPLHF
TRBV3-1/TRBV3-2	NA	TRBJ1-1	once	TGTGCCAGCAGAGCTGCGTTGAACACTGAAGCTTTCTTT	CASRAALNTEAFF
TRBV12-5	NA	TRBJ2-1	NA	TGTGCTAGTGGTTCCTCAGCGGGTAATGAGCAGTTCTTC	CASGSSAGNEQFF
TRBV7-9	TRBD1	TRBJ2-5	NA	TGTGCCAGCAGCTCCCCGCGAGGACAGGGCGGCGAGACCCAGTACTTC	CASSSPRGQGGETQYF
TRBV14	NA	TRBJ2-7	few	TGTGCCAGCAGCCAACCCTCAGGCTACGAGCAGTACTTC	CASSQPSGYEQYF
TRBV3-1/TRBV3-2	NA	TRBJ1-3	NA	TGTGCCAGCAGCGGCAGCGGGGACACCATATATTTT	CASSGSGDTIYF
TRBV13	TRBD1	TRBJ1-6	once	TGTGCCAGCAGCAAGACGGGACAGTTCTATAATTCACCCCTCCACTTT	CASSKTGQFYNSPLHF
TRBV7-8	TRBD2	TRBJ2-2	NA	TGTGCCAGCAGCTTACTAGCGGACACCGGGGAGCTGTTTTTT	CASSLLADTGELFF
TRBV11-2	TRBD2	TRBJ2-1	NA	TGTGCCAGCAGCTTAGGGGGCGGGGGTTGGGAGCAGTTCTTC	CASSLGGGGWEQFF
TRBV28	NA	TRBJ2-7	NA	TGTGCCAGCAGTCAATTCTACGAGCAGTACTTC	CASSQFYEQYF
TRBV6-5	NA	TRBJ2-2	NA	TGTGCCAGCCGAAGCCCCCCCGGGGAGCTGTTTTTT	CASRSPPGELFF
TRBV7-9	NA	TRBJ1-2	NA	TGTGCCAGCAGCCCGCCAGGGGCGGGTGGCTACACCTTC	CASSPPGAGGYTF
TRBV11-3	NA	TRBJ2-7	few	TGTGCCAGCAGCTTAGTTGGAGCCTCCTACGAGCAGTACTTC	CASSLVGASYEQYF
TRBV6-5	NA	TRBJ2-5	NA	TGTGCCAGCAGTTACTCGGGGGGTGCGGGGGAGACCCAGTACTTC	CASSYSGGAGETQYF
TRBV12-1	NA	TRBJ2-1	NA	TGTGCCAGGAATAGCGGAGGATCCTCCTACAATGAGCAGTTCTTC	CARNSGGSSYNEQFF
TRBV29-1	TRBD1	TRBJ1-4	NA	TGCAGCGTTGTGGACAGGGCTGAAAAACTGTTTTTT	CSVVDRAEKLFF
TRBV6-6	NA	TRBJ2-1	NA	TGTGCCAGCAGTTTGCGCTACAATGAGCAGTTCTTC	CASSLRYNEQFF
TRBV11-3	TRBD1	TRBJ1-2	NA	TGTGCCAGCAGCTTAAGAACAGGGGATGGCTACACCTTC	CASSLRTGDGYTF
TRBV19	NA	TRBJ2-2	NA	TGTGCCAGTAGTATAGAGGGTTCGGGTTTCGCGAACACCGGGGAGCTGTTTTTT	CASSIEGSGFANTGELFF
TRBV12-3/TRBV12-4	NA	TRBJ2-1	NA	TGTGCCAGCAGCAGGGCGGGACAGCAGTTCTTC	CASSRAGQQFF
TRBV5-4	NA	TRBJ2-2	NA	TGTGCCAGCAGCCCCGGTTACCTAGGGGCGAACACCGGGGAGCTGTTTTTT	CASSPGYLGANTGELFF
TRBV29-1	NA	TRBJ2-1	NA	TGCAGCGTTGGTCCGGCGGGCGGATACAATGAGCAGTTCTTC	CSVGPAGGYNEQFF
TRBV3-1/TRBV3-2	NA	TRBJ2-3	NA	TGTGCCAGCAAGGGGGAGAGGGCCGGCACAGATACGCAGTATTTT	CASKGERAGTDTQYF
TRBV6-5	NA	TRBJ1-6	NA	TGTGCCAGCAGTTCCAGGGGAGTCTACTCACCCCTCCACTTT	CASSSRGVYSPLHF
TRBV30	TRBD2	TRBJ2-3	NA	TGTGCCTGGAACACCGGGACTAGCGGCACAGATACGCAGTATTTT	CAWNTGTSGTDTQYF
TRBV5-5	TRBD1	TRBJ2-3	NA	TGTGCCAGCAGCCGAAGCCAGGGGGGCACAGATACGCAGTATTTT	CASSRSQGGTDTQYF
TRBV5-1	TRBD1	TRBJ1-2	NA	TGCGCCAGCAGAGCGGCGACAGGGCTCTATGGCTACACCTTC	CASRAATGLYGYTF
TRBV6-5	NA	TRBJ2-5	NA	TGTGCCAGCAGTTACCGCAGGGTCCTGGGGGAGACCCAGTACTTC	CASSYRRVLGETQYF
TRBV5-1	TRBD1	TRBJ1-1	NA	TGCGCCAGCAGACCGACAGGGGGCAAGGGGAACACTGAAGCTTTCTTT	CASRPTGGKGNTEAFF
TRBV4-2	TRBD1	TRBJ2-7	NA	TGTGCCAGCAGCCAAGCCCTTACAGGGACAGTGTACGAGCAGTACTTC	CASSQALTGTVYEQYF
TRBV10-3	NA	TRBJ1-1	NA	TGTGCCAGTCAGGCGGGGGACACTGAAGCTTTCTTT	CASQAGDTEAFF
TRBV11-3	NA	TRBJ2-4	NA	TGTGCCAGCAGCTTACTAGGACATTTGGGAAACATTCAGTACTTC	CASSLLGHLGNIQYF
TRBV5-1	TRBD2	TRBJ2-5	NA	TGCGCCAGCAGCCCCTCGGGGGGGGTGGAGACCCAGTACTTC	CASSPSGGVETQYF
TRBV12-3/TRBV12-4	TRBD2	TRBJ2-1	NA	TGTGCCAGCGGGGGAAGCGGGAACAATGAGCAGTTCTTC	CASGGSGNNEQFF